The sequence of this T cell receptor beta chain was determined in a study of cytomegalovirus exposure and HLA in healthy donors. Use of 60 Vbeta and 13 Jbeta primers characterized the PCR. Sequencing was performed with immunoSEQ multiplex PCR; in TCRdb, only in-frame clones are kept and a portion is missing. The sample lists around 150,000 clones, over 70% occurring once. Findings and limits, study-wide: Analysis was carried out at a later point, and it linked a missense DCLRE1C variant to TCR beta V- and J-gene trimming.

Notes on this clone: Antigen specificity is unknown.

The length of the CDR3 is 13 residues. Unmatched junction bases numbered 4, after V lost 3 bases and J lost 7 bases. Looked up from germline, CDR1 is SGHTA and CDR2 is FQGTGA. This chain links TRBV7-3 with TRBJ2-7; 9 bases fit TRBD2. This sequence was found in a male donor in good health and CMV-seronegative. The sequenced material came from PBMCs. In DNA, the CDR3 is TGTGCCAGCAGCTTGGCGGGAGGGGGGGAGCAGTACTTC. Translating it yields CASSLAGGGEQYF.